This entry lists 4 T cell receptor beta chains sequenced from one sample in a study of spatial heterogeneity in lung cancer. Which antigens these TCRs recognize remains unknown. Each CDR3 protein is one row after TCRdb ran MiXCR on the 5' RACE reads. The table records about 9,500 distinct CDR3 sequences, 13% to 15% of them present only once. Points from the study as a whole: For expanded intratumoral alpha and beta TCRs, counts tracked tumor mutation counts.

The time point: sample taken at primary tumor resection. Here the sequenced sample was lung tumor tissue, taken at surgery. These receptors originate from a male donor with early-stage non-small cell lung cancer.

This clonotype was seen ten or more times. This chain connects TRBV19 to TRBJ1-2; TRBD1 aligns across 8 bases. The CDR3 spans 14 residues. The germline V gene has CDR1 LNHDA and CDR2 SQIVND (reference sequence). The trim removed 9 bases at V and 2 bases at J, leaving 8 bases unmatched. The CDR3 nucleotides read TGTGCCAGCGGAGCGACAGGGGCAAACTATGGCTACACCTTC. Amino acid sequence: CASGATGANYGYTF.

This clonotype showed up many times. This chain links TRBV6-5 with TRBJ2-7; 7 bases align to TRBD1. J lost 2 bases, V lost 2 bases, and 6 bases had no gene match. The CDR3 contains 15 residues. CDR1 is MNHEY, CDR2 SVGAGI, per germline. The CDR3 sequence: CASSYAGTATYEQYF. CDR3 in DNA: TGTGCCAGCAGTTACGCCGGGACAGCTACCTACGAGCAGTACTTC.

By share, this clonotype ranks as medium-sized. This chain links TRBV12-3 or TRBV12-4 with TRBJ1-1, with 8 positions matching TRBD1. The CDR3 consists of 12 residues. The trim removed 5 bases at V and 11 bases at J, leaving 7 bases unmatched. The CDR3 region is CASSASDRGAFF. For the CDR3, the DNA is TGTGCCAGCAGTGCTTCCGACAGGGGTGCTTTCTTT.

This clonotype occurred once. The CDR3 is CASTLGAGELFF. CDR3 DNA: TGTGCCAGTACCCTTGGGGCCGGGGAGCTGTTTTTT. J is TRBJ2-2 and V is TRBV19; D is unresolved. V was shortened by 7 bases and J by 6 bases, with 9 bases between the two germline ends. Germline V gene sequence: CDR1 LNHDA, CDR2 SQIVND (reference sequence). The CDR3 is made up of 12 amino acids. The whole variable domain, remainder taken from reference TRBV19 and TRBJ2-2, is DGGITQSPKYLFRKEGQNVTLSCEQNLNHDAMYWYRQDPGQGLRLIYYSQIVNDFQKGDIAEGYSVSREKKESFPLTVTSAQKNPTAFYLCASTLGAGELFFGEGSRLTVL.